This T cell receptor (beta chain) was documented in a study of identical twins. Overall study results and limits: Invariant MAIT and iNKT cells are populations that could partly confound zero-insertion analyses. Beta out-of-frame sequences displayed a weaker excess of sharing between twins.

With template switching, a universal primer site was added, and the cDNA carried unique molecular identifiers. TCRdb independently ran MiXCR on the 5' RACE reads; one entry per CDR3 protein. The sample includes 1,800,000 or so distinct CDR3 sequences, about 32% of them seen just once. Only a few counts were recorded for this clonotype. The target antigen is unknown. CDR3 length: 14 residues. Germline V CDR1 and CDR2: PRHDT, FYEKMQ (reference sequence). The V segment lost 3 bases and the J segment 7 bases; nucleotides outside the gene matches: 6. Healthy Caucasians made up all donors. This chain uses TRBV13 with TRBJ2-1; 7 bases are shared with TRBD2. Specimen: cord blood. The TCR sequence derives from a newborn girl in good health. The CDR3 protein is CASSFALARNEQFF. For the CDR3, the DNA is TGTGCCAGCAGCTTCGCACTAGCGCGGAATGAGCAGTTCTTC.